This TCR beta chain was sequenced during a study of blood T cell repertoires in COVID-19. This CDR3 spans 15 amino acids. The germline V gene has CDR1 SGHRS and CDR2 YFSETQ. V dropped 0 bases and J dropped 5 bases, with 11 bases sitting between them. Original processing methods: Amplification with reference gene primers provided the estimates of nucleated cell counts. Assay used: immunoSEQ multiplex PCR; TCRdb lists only in-frame clones, some missing. The V and J calls and the clone size are those of that table, but D and trimming were determined from the DNA. This table holds under 300,000 clones, more than 70% found once.

This chain joins TRBV5-1 and TRBJ2-2; D is undetermined. Sequenced: peripheral blood. The receptor comes from a man at least 80 years old with acute or convalescent COVID-19. The CDR3 sequence is CASSLGGSETGELFF. DNA of the CDR3: TGCGCCAGCAGCTTGGGAGGTTCAGAAACCGGGGAGCTGTTTTTT.